This entry lists 30 T cell receptor beta chains sequenced from one sample in a study of shared clonotypes between healthy human individuals. Here immunoSEQ multiplex PCR was the method, and the copy in TCRdb shows in-frame clones only, minus some. The table has millions of clones, approximately 92% seen once. Sample: naive CD4+ T cells sorted from blood. The subset here: CD45RA+ positively selected. The receptors derive from a man aged 18 to 30 in good health.

The chain uses TRBV10-3 and TRBJ1-1, with 9 bases lining up with TRBD1. This CDR3 is 14 amino acids long. Germline loops: CDR1 ENHRY, CDR2 SYGVKD. J lost 3 bases, V lost 3 bases, and 2 bases had no gene match. The CDR3 nucleotides are TGTGCCATCAGTGATGACAGGGGGGACACTGAAGCTTTCTTT. It encodes CAISDDRGDTEAFF.

The V and J genes are TRBV6-5 and TRBJ2-2, with D hard to call. V was cut by 0 bases and J by 5 bases, with 10 bases left in between. CDR3 length equals 15 residues. Germline values: CDR1 MNHEY, CDR2 SVGAGI. The chain's CDR3 is CASSYSGSMTGELFF. CDR3 DNA sequence: TGTGCCAGCAGTTACTCCGGCTCGATGACCGGGGAGCTGTTTTTT.

This chain joins TRBV7-2 and TRBJ2-7; TRBD2 matches at 12 bases. V trimming: 5 bases; J trimming: 3 bases; junction bases outside the gene matches: 8. Germline CDR1 SGHTA, CDR2 FQGNSA. The CDR3 is 16 amino acids. The CDR3 DNA sequence: TGTGCCAGCAGCATGACTAGCGGGAGTAGAAGCTACGAGCAGTACTTC. It encodes CASSMTSGSRSYEQYF.

This rearrangement joins TRBV6-5 to TRBJ1-2, with TRBD1 as a possible D gene (5 bases). This CDR3 region has 15 residues. The V gene lost 2 bases and the J gene lost 2 bases, with 12 bases spanning the gap. The germline V gene encodes CDR1 MNHEY and CDR2 SVGAGI. CDR3 DNA: TGTGCCAGCAGTTACGGGGCAGGCCTGAACTATGGCTACACCTTC. This encodes CASSYGAGLNYGYTF.

V gene TRBV25-1 combines with J gene TRBJ1-5, with D possibly matching TRBD1 (6 bases). Per germline, CDR1 MGHDK and CDR2 SYGVNS. V was shortened by 4 bases and J by 7 bases, with 14 bases between the two germline ends. This CDR3 has 14 amino acids. The CDR3 DNA reads TGTGCCAGCAGTGCAAGGGACATCCTACAGCCCCAGCATTTT. Its protein product is CASSARDILQPQHF.

The table lists this clone with a count of one. The chain has TRBV6-1 and TRBJ2-5; D gene unclear. The germline V gene encodes CDR1 MNHNS and CDR2 SASEGT. The V gene lost 5 bases and the J gene lost 5 bases, with 12 bases spanning the gap. The CDR3 is 13 residues long. CDR3 loop: CASSLERAETQYF. For the CDR3, the DNA is TGTGCCAGCAGTCTGGAGAGAGCGGAGACCCAGTACTTC.

This clone was picked up one time. J is TRBJ2-3 and V is TRBV4-3, with D perhaps TRBD1 (6 bases). The CDR3 spans 17 residues. V lost 3 bases and J 4 bases, leaving 20 bases between the germline ends. Germline V gives CDR1 LGHNA, CDR2 YSLEER. CDR3 bases: TGCGCCAGCAGCCAGGCCCCAACAGGGTTGCTGGCAGATACGCAGTATTTT. It translates to CASSQAPTGLLADTQYF.

This rearrangement joins TRBV5-1 to TRBJ2-2; 10 bases align to TRBD2. This CDR3 spans 17 amino acids. Germline lookup yields CDR1 SGHRS and CDR2 YFSETQ. V trimming: 0 bases; J trimming: 1 base; junction bases outside the gene matches: 3. CDR3 sequence: CASSLEASGGNTGELFF. The DNA for the CDR3 is TGCGCCAGCAGCTTGGAGGCTAGCGGGGGGAACACCGGGGAGCTGTTTTTT.

This clone was detected only a few times. V usage is TRBV10-1 and J usage is TRBJ2-7; TRBD1 matches 9 bases. The V segment lost 0 bases and the J segment 5 bases; nucleotides outside the gene matches: 5. The germline CDR1 and CDR2 sequences are WNHNN and SYGVQD (reference sequence). The CDR3 sequence is 15 residues long. The CDR3 spells CASSESRDRAHEQYF. In DNA, the CDR3 is TGCGCCAGCAGTGAGTCCCGGGACAGGGCCCACGAGCAGTACTTC.

The V gene is TRBV25-1, the J gene TRBJ2-3, with a weak D call TRBD1 (6 bases). The V gene lost 0 bases and the J gene lost 3 bases, with 10 bases spanning the gap. Germline-derived CDR1 and CDR2 are MGHDK and SYGVNS. The CDR3 runs to 15 residues. Here the CDR3 DNA reads TGTGCCAGCAGTGAATATAGGACAGATACAGATACGCAGTATTTT. The encoded protein is CASSEYRTDTDTQYF. Full variable domain (outside the CDR3, taken from reference TRBV25-1 and TRBJ2-3): EADIYQTPRYLVIGTGKKITLECSQTMGHDKMYWYQQDPGMELHLIHYSYGVNSTEKGDLSSESTVSRIRTEHFPLTLESARPSHTSQYLCASSEYRTDTDTQYFGPGTRLTVL.

The V and J genes are TRBV29-1 and TRBJ2-3; 7 positions agree with TRBD2. Germline values: CDR1 SQVTM, CDR2 ANQGSEA. V trimming: 7 bases; J trimming: 1 base; junction bases outside the gene matches: 5. This CDR3 comprises 13 residues. In nucleotides, the CDR3 is TGCAGCGGGTTTGCGGGGGGCACAGATACGCAGTATTTT. Amino acids: CSGFAGGTDTQYF.

V gene TRBV6-5 combines with J gene TRBJ2-2, with TRBD1 matching over 9 bases. Per the germline V gene, CDR1 is MNHEY and CDR2 is SVGAGI. This CDR3 contains 15 residues. The V and J ends lost 10 bases and 3 bases, in that order; junction bases with no gene match: 9. This chain's CDR3 is CATIRQGEDTGELFF. CDR3 DNA sequence: TGTGCCACCATTCGACAGGGGGAGGACACCGGGGAGCTGTTTTTT.

This rearrangement joins TRBV5-4 to TRBJ2-1, with a tentative D call TRBD2 (6 bases). V was trimmed by 3 bases and J by 5 bases, leaving 9 bases between them. The CDR3 has 13 residues. Per germline, CDR1 SGHNT and CDR2 YYREEE (reference sequence). The CDR3 DNA reads TGTGCCAGCAGCTGGGGACTCAACAATGAGCAGTTCTTC. The encoded protein is CASSWGLNNEQFF.

The chain couples TRBV18 to TRBJ2-7, with 11 positions matching TRBD2. The germline V gene has CDR1 KGHSH and CDR2 LQKENI. J lost 6 bases, V lost 3 bases, and 10 bases had no gene match. CDR3 length: 16 amino acids. The CDR3 DNA is TGTGCCAGCTCACCCTCACCCGTACTAGCGGGGGTCGAGCAGTACTTC. This sequence encodes CASSPSPVLAGVEQYF.

The chain employs TRBV5-5 and TRBJ2-7; 10 bases line up with TRBD1. Trimming took 2 bases from V and 4 from J; bases not matched to a gene: 12. Germline V gene sequence: CDR1 SGHKS, CDR2 YYEKEE (reference sequence). This CDR3 region has 17 residues. The CDR3 DNA reads TGTGCCAGCAGCTTTACCCCCGGGACAGGGGCTTCTTACGAGCAGTACTTC. Encoded protein: CASSFTPGTGASYEQYF.

CDR3: CASSRGVGGYTF. DNA of the CDR3: TGTGCCAGCAGCCGCGGGGTCGGAGGCTACACCTTC. This chain links TRBV7-8 with TRBJ1-2; D remains ambiguous. V lost 5 bases, J lost 8 bases, and 12 bases lay in between. From germline, CDR1 is SGHVS and CDR2 FQNEAQ. CDR3 size: 12 residues.

The genes are TRBV6-1 and TRBJ2-3; D uncertain. V was trimmed by 6 bases and J by 4 bases, leaving 8 bases between them. Germline values: CDR1 MNHNS, CDR2 SASEGT. CDR3 length equals 12 residues. This chain's CDR3 is CASRSMADTQYF. The CDR3 DNA follows: TGTGCCAGCAGGAGCATGGCAGATACGCAGTATTTT.

The chain links TRBV29-1 to TRBJ2-7; D is unclear. The CDR3 extends over 12 amino acids. CDR1 and CDR2 from the germline V gene are SQVTM and ANQGSEA. Deletions cut 6 bases from V and 0 bases from J, with 9 bases between. CDR3 in DNA: TGCAGCGTAACGGGTTTCTCCTACGAGCAGTACTTC. Translating gives CSVTGFSYEQYF.

The chain uses TRBV6-4 and TRBJ1-5; D is possibly TRBD1 (6 bases). From germline, CDR1 is MRHNA and CDR2 SNTAGT. The V end lost 3 bases, the J end lost 1 base, and 10 bases lay between the germline ends. The CDR3 is 15 amino acids. The CDR3 protein is CASSENQGSNQPQHF. The CDR3 bases are TGTGCCAGCAGTGAAAACCAGGGGAGCAATCAGCCCCAGCATTTT.

V is TRBV6-5 and J is TRBJ2-5, with a possible D match to TRBD1 (5 bases). The germline CDR1 and CDR2 sequences are MNHEY and SVGAGI. V was trimmed by 4 bases and J by 8 bases, leaving 14 bases between them. The CDR3 loop spans 13 amino acids. The CDR3: CASSLTVQDTQYF. DNA of the CDR3: TGTGCCAGCAGTTTGACAGTCCAGGACACCCAGTACTTC.

As regards this clone: This CDR3 is also generated by other DNA sequences in the sample. J is TRBJ2-2 and V is TRBV18; D not certain. There are 12 residues in the CDR3. With 3 bases removed from V and 5 bases from J, the gap between germline ends came to 4 bases. Germline-derived CDR1 and CDR2 are KGHSH and LQKENI. The CDR3 DNA reads TGTGCCAGCTCACCGATGACCGGGGAGCTGTTTTTT. This translates into CASSPMTGELFF.

This clone was observed a handful of times. The rearrangement joins TRBV5-4 to TRBJ1-1; 7 bases map to TRBD1. Germline trimming cut 3 bases from V and 4 bases from J; bases unmatched to any gene: 3. Per the germline V gene, CDR1 is SGHNT and CDR2 is YYREEE (reference sequence). This CDR3 has 13 amino acids. Here the CDR3 DNA reads TGTGCCAGCAGCTCGACAGGGTTCACTGAAGCTTTCTTT. It specifies CASSSTGFTEAFF.

About this clone itself: Relative to the germline gene, one junction end is altered; a read error may explain this. The V and J genes are TRBV7-9 and TRBJ1-1; a possible D gene is TRBD1 (5 bases). This CDR3 region has 13 residues. CDR1 and CDR2 from the germline V gene are SEHNR and FQNEAQ (reference sequence). The DNA of the CDR3 is TGTGCCAGCAGCTTCCCCCAGGGAGGGTTGTGGGACTTT. Its protein product is CASSFPQGGLWDF.

This chain joins TRBV19 and TRBJ1-5; D not resolved. The germline CDR1 and CDR2 sequences are LNHDA and SQIVND (reference sequence). The V end was cut by 5 bases, the J end by 5 bases, with 19 bases between. The CDR3 is made up of 16 amino acids. CDR3 loop: CASSLPGAQGYQPQHF. The CDR3 DNA reads TGTGCCAGTAGTCTCCCGGGAGCCCAAGGCTATCAGCCCCAGCATTTT.

The chain is built from TRBV5-1 and TRBJ2-5; possibly TRBD1 or TRBD2 for D (5 bases each). Germline V gene data show CDR1 as SGHRS and CDR2 as YFSETQ. The germline V and J ends were trimmed by 2 bases and 1 base, with 15 bases remaining between them. The CDR3 is 16 amino acids. This chain's CDR3 is CASSLGTARFQETQYF. The CDR3, as DNA: TGCGCCAGCAGCTTAGGGACGGCCCGATTCCAAGAGACCCAGTACTTC.

This sequence joins TRBV29-1 and TRBJ2-5; 7 bases line up with TRBD2. This CDR3 has 12 residues. V gave up 8 bases and J gave up 3 bases; unmatched junction bases: 6. The germline V gene encodes CDR1 SQVTM and CDR2 ANQGSEA. CDR3 bases: TGCAGCACCCGCCGGGGGGAAGAGACCCAGTACTTC. Its protein product is CSTRRGEETQYF.

The rearrangement joins TRBV5-1 to TRBJ2-1; TRBD2 is a possible D gene (5 bases). The germline CDR1 and CDR2 sequences are SGHRS and YFSETQ. V was pared by 4 bases and J by 1 base, with 12 bases between. The CDR3 extends over 15 amino acids. This CDR3 reads CASSRREASYNEQFF. The CDR3 coding sequence is TGCGCCAGCAGCCGTCGGGAAGCTTCCTACAATGAGCAGTTCTTC.

This clone showed up just a few times. This same CDR3 is encoded by further DNA sequences in the sample. The chain couples TRBV7-2 to TRBJ2-3; 14 nucleotides agree with TRBD2. Germline values: CDR1 SGHTA, CDR2 FQGNSA. Trimming cost V 1 base and J 4 bases; bases outside gene matches: 1. There are 16 residues in the CDR3. The CDR3 reads CASSLGLAGGADTQYF. The CDR3, as DNA: TGTGCCAGCAGCTTAGGACTAGCGGGAGGGGCAGATACGCAGTATTTT. Together with reference TRBV7-2 and TRBJ2-3, the CDR3 gives the full variable domain: GAGVSQSPSNKVTEKGKDVELRCDPISGHTALYWYRQSLGQGLEFLIYFQGNSAPDKSGLPSDRFSAERTGGSVSTLTIQRTQQEDSAVYLCASSLGLAGGADTQYFGPGTRLTVL.

CDR3 residues: CASTNSGVFSSYEQYF. The DNA of the CDR3 is TGTGCCAGCACCAACAGCGGGGTCTTTAGCTCCTACGAGCAGTACTTC. The chain links TRBV2 to TRBJ2-7; 7 nucleotides align to TRBD2. The CDR3 sequence is 16 residues long. The J segment lost 0 bases and the V segment lost 7 bases, leaving 12 bases of the junction unmatched. Germline CDR1 and CDR2: SNHLY and FYNNEI.

The chain links TRBV4-3 to TRBJ2-2; D is ambiguous. Germline V gives CDR1 LGHNA, CDR2 YSLEER. CDR3 length equals 14 residues. V was shortened by 5 bases and J by 1 base, with 8 bases between the two germline ends. This CDR3 is CASSFSRNTGELFF. The DNA for the CDR3 is TGCGCCAGCAGCTTTTCCCGGAACACCGGGGAGCTGTTTTTT.